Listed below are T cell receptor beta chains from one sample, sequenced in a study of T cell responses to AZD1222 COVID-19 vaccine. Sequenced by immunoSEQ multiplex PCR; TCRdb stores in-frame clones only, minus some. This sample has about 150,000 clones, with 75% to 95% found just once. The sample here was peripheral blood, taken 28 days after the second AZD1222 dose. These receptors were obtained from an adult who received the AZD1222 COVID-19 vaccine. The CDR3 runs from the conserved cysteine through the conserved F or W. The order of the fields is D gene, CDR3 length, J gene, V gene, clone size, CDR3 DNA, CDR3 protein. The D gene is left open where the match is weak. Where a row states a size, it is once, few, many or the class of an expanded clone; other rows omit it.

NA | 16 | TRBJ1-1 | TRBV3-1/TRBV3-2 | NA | TGTGCCAGCAGCCAAGAGCCCCTAAATATGAACACTGAAGCTTTCTTT | CASSQEPLNMNTEAFF
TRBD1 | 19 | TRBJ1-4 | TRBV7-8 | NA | TGTGCCAGCAGCTTAGCTAGCAGGGGTTGGAGGACAGGGTATGAAAAACTGTTTTTT | CASSLASRGWRTGYEKLFF
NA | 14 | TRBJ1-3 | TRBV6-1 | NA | TGTGCCAGCAGTGAAGCAGGGTCCGATAACACCATATATTTT | CASSEAGSDNTIYF
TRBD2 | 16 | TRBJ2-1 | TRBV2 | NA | TGTGCCAGCGGACGTCCCACTAGCGGGAGTTGGAATGAGCAGTTCTTC | CASGRPTSGSWNEQFF
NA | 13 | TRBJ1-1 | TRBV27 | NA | TGTGCCAGCAGTTTATCGTTGGGCACTGAAGCTTTCTTT | CASSLSLGTEAFF
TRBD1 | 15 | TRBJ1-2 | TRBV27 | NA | TGTGCCAGCAGTTCCCCGGGACAGGGGTACTATGGCTACACCTTC | CASSSPGQGYYGYTF
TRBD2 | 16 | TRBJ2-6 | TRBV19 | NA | TGTGCCAGTAGTCCCGGACTAGCGGGTGGGGCCAACGTCCTGACTTTC | CASSPGLAGGANVLTF
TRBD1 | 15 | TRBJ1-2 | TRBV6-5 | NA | TGTGCCAGCAGCTTACAGGGGACTGTTTCCTATGGCTACACCTTC | CASSLQGTVSYGYTF
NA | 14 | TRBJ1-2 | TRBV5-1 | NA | TGCGCCAGCAGCCCGGAGGTAATCGGCTATGGCTACACCTTC | CASSPEVIGYGYTF
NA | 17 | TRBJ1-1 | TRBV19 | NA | TGTGCCAGTAGTATCCCCACCGGGGTCCCTATGAACACTGAAGCTTTCTTT | CASSIPTGVPMNTEAFF
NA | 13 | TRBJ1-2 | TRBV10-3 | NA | TGTGCCAGCCAAACAGGGTGGGACTATGGCTACACCTTC | CASQTGWDYGYTF
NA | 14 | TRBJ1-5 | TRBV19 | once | TGTGCCAGTGTGGACAGTTACAGCAATCAGCCCCAGCATTTT | CASVDSYSNQPQHF
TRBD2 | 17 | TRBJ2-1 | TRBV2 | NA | TGTGCCAGCAGTGAAAGTAGCGGGAGGGCTTGGGGGAATGAGCAGTTCTTC | CASSESSGRAWGNEQFF
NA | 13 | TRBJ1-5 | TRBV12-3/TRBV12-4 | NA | TGTGCCAGCAGCCGGGACAGCAATCAGCCCCAGCATTTT | CASSRDSNQPQHF
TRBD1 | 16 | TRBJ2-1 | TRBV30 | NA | TGTGCCTGGAGTATGGGGACAGGGGAACTAGAGGGCGAGCAGTTCTTC | CAWSMGTGELEGEQFF
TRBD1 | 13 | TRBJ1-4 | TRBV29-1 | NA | TGCAGCGTCGGACAGGGACGGTCGGAAAAACTGTTTTTT | CSVGQGRSEKLFF
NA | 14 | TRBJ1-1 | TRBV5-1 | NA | TGCGCCAGCAGCACGGGGAATGTTTTCTCTGAAGCTTTCTTT | CASSTGNVFSEAFF
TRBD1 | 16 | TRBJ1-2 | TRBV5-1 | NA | TGCGCCAGCAGCACGCTCCGAGGACAGGGGAACTATGGCTACACCTTC | CASSTLRGQGNYGYTF
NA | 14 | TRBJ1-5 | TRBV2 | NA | TGTGCCAGCAGATTGGACAGCCTCAATCAGCCCCAGCATTTT | CASRLDSLNQPQHF
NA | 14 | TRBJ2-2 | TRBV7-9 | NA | TGTGCCAGCCATCCGGGAGCGAACACCGGGGAGCTGTTTTTT | CASHPGANTGELFF
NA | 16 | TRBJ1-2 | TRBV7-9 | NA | TGTGCCAGCAGCTTGAGAACGACCGGTTCCCTCCATGGCTACACCTTC | CASSLRTTGSLHGYTF
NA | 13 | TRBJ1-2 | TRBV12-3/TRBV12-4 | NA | TGTGCCAGCAGTTTCTTGGAGGAAAAAGGCTACACCTTC | CASSFLEEKGYTF
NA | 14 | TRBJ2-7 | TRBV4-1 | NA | TGCGCCAGCAGCCAACCAGACAGGAACTACGAGCAGTACTTC | CASSQPDRNYEQYF